This T cell receptor (beta chain) was obtained from a study of glioma-infiltrating T cells after dendritic cell vaccination. Overall study context: Dendritic cell vaccine was injected intradermally three times, biweekly.

The PCR used 60 V beta and 13 J beta primers. Measured with immunoSEQ multiplex PCR; TCRdb has only the in-frame clones, and not every one. Of about 21,000 clones listed, 60% to 85% are singletons. Study findings and constraints: No direct clonality-survival link was found; a diverse polyclonal response may matter.

Concerning this clone itself: Its antigen is as yet unknown.

CDR1 and CDR2 (germline): SQVTM, ANQGSEA. V was clipped by 4 bases and J by 5 bases, with 13 bases between them. The CDR3 totals 13 residues. The receptor was isolated from a human donor with glioblastoma. This sequence joins TRBV29-1 and TRBJ2-3; D is possibly TRBD2 (6 bases). Source: blood, taken before dendritic cell vaccination. This CDR3 reads CSVGAGNQDTQYF. The CDR3 region has the DNA TGCAGCGTTGGGGCGGGAAATCAAGATACGCAGTATTTT.